The 14 T cell receptor beta chains below all came from one sample that was sequenced in a study of OX40 agonist ivuxolimab in advanced cancers. Receptor libraries were prepared by the immunoSEQ multiplex PCR assay. Sourced from immuneACCESS, this table was stored by TCRdb with only in-frame sequences that have V and J called. A share of the clones is absent; for the studies checked, an unresolved V gene accounts for under half, and the remainder has no known explanation. The sample records about 21,000 clones, more than 70% of which are singletons. The ten largest clones represent approximately 11% of the sample. The sample here was CD4+ or CD8+ T cells sorted from blood, taken in a trial of the OX40 agonist ivuxolimab. Receptor source: an adult with an advanced solid tumor such as melanoma, head and neck, liver or kidney cancer.

V usage is TRBV2 and J usage is TRBJ2-1; D unclear. V was cut by 8 bases and J by 7 bases, with 6 bases left in between. The CDR3 spans 10 residues. Per the germline V gene, CDR1 is SNHLY and CDR2 is FYNNEI. The CDR3 spells CASLGNEQFF. The DNA of the CDR3 is TGTGCCAGCCTAGGAAATGAGCAGTTCTTC.

In its sample, this clone was seen once. The chain combines TRBV19 with TRBJ2-7; possible D gene TRBD2, 5 bases. The CDR3 runs 14 residues. V gave up 4 bases and J gave up 10 bases, with 20 bases separating them. The germline gives CDR1 LNHDA, CDR2 SQIVND (reference sequence). The DNA of the CDR3 is TGTGCCAGTAGTACCGGCGGGCCGACCTTGGATCAGTACTTC. Protein sequence: CASSTGGPTLDQYF.

In DNA form, the CDR3 reads TGTGCCTGGAGTGTAGAGCGGAACTACAATGAGCAGTTCTTC. This encodes CAWSVERNYNEQFF. This chain joins TRBV30 and TRBJ2-1; a possible D gene is TRBD2 (5 bases). This CDR3 comprises 14 residues. Germline V gene data show CDR1 as GTSNPN and CDR2 as SVGIG (reference sequence). The V gene lost 0 bases and the J gene lost 3 bases, with 9 bases spanning the gap.

The chain combines TRBV27 with TRBJ1-2; D remains unclear. The CDR3 is 14 amino acids. The germline V and J ends were trimmed by 5 bases and 4 bases, with 14 bases remaining between them. Germline V CDR1 and CDR2: MNHEY, SMNVEV (reference sequence). Here the CDR3 DNA reads TGTGCCAGCAGTCCCTACGACGGACCCTATGGCTACACCTTC. This encodes CASSPYDGPYGYTF.

The chain carries TRBV29-1 and TRBJ1-1; D not resolved. Germline V CDR1 and CDR2: SQVTM, ANQGSEA. V lost 1 base, J lost 11 bases, and 11 bases lay in between. The CDR3 totals 11 residues. The CDR3 DNA reads as TGCAGCGTTGAAGCAGGCTTAGGGGCTTTCTTT. Protein product: CSVEAGLGAFF.

V is TRBV11-2 and J is TRBJ2-1; possibly TRBD1 for D (5 bases). The V end was cut by 5 bases, the J end by 0 bases, with 14 bases between. The CDR3 has 16 amino acids. The germline V gene has CDR1 SGHAT and CDR2 FQNNGV. The CDR3 loop is CASSGWGGSSYNEQFF. CDR3 nucleotide sequence: TGTGCCAGCAGCGGATGGGGCGGAAGCTCCTACAATGAGCAGTTCTTC.

The V call is TRBV27, the J call TRBJ2-1, with D perhaps matching TRBD1 (6 bases). This CDR3 is 16 amino acids long. Trimming stripped 6 bases from V and 6 bases from J, with 21 bases between. Germline CDR1 MNHEY, CDR2 SMNVEV (reference sequence). The CDR3 sequence is CASSNSLGVGGNEQFF. The CDR3 DNA reads TGTGCCAGCAGCAATAGTTTGGGGGTAGGGGGCAATGAGCAGTTCTTC.

This sequence joins TRBV5-8 and TRBJ2-3; TRBD1 matches 7 bases. Germline values: CDR1 SGHTS, CDR2 YDEGEE. The V gene end was trimmed by 4 bases and the J gene end by 3 bases; junction bases not matched to a gene: 5. The CDR3 is made up of 14 amino acids. For the CDR3, the DNA is TGTGCCAGCAGCCCGGGACAGACTACAGATACGCAGTATTTT. This codes for CASSPGQTTDTQYF.

The chain is built from TRBV2 and TRBJ1-4; 10 positions agree with TRBD1. This CDR3 is built from 15 residues. Germline V gene data show CDR1 as SNHLY and CDR2 as FYNNEI. The junction had 10 bases not matched to a gene; V was cut back by 8 bases and J by 7 bases. The CDR3 bases are TGTGCCAGCCATGCCCCCGGGACAGGGGTTGAAAAACTGTTTTTT. Residues: CASHAPGTGVEKLFF.

In its sample, this clone was seen once. The DNA of the CDR3 is TGTGCCACCACGACAATCTCTGGAAACACCATATATTTT. This codes for CATTTISGNTIYF. The rearrangement joins TRBV25-1 to TRBJ1-3; D unresolved. Germline-derived CDR1 and CDR2 are MGHDK and SYGVNS. This CDR3 contains 13 residues. Trimming shortened V by 10 bases and J by 0 bases, and 10 bases separated the two germline ends.

This chain joins TRBV30 and TRBJ2-2; D not resolved. The CDR3 runs to 12 residues. Looked up from germline, CDR1 is GTSNPN and CDR2 is SVGIG (reference sequence). Trimming took 3 bases from V and 4 from J, leaving 6 bases between them. The chain's CDR3 is CAWSRLTGELFF. DNA for the CDR3: TGTGCCTGGAGCCGACTCACCGGGGAGCTGTTTTTT. Supplemented by reference TRBV30 and TRBJ2-2, the full variable domain reads SQTIHQWPATLVQPVGSPLSLECTVEGTSNPNLYWYRQAAGRGLQLLFYSVGIGQISSEVPQNLSASRPQDRQFILSSKKLLLSDSGFYLCAWSRLTGELFFGEGSRLTVL.

This clone was recorded only once. V usage is TRBV27 and J usage is TRBJ2-3; the match to TRBD2 covers 8 bases. The J segment lost 4 bases and the V segment lost 4 bases, leaving 7 bases of the junction unmatched. The CDR3 is 15 amino acids. Germline V CDR1 and CDR2: MNHEY, SMNVEV (reference sequence). Here the CDR3 DNA reads TGTGCCAGCAGTTCCCGGGGGGGAAGGTCAGATACGCAGTATTTT. As protein: CASSSRGGRSDTQYF.

The rearrangement uses TRBV5-1 and TRBJ1-2; possibly TRBD1 for D (6 bases). Germline lookup yields CDR1 SGHRS and CDR2 YFSETQ. The CDR3 has 18 amino acids. V was clipped by 4 bases and J by 2 bases, with 24 bases between them. CDR3 residues: CASSPDYRVYLRNYGYTF. The CDR3 coding sequence is TGCGCCAGCAGCCCAGACTACAGGGTGTACCTAAGAAACTATGGCTACACCTTC.

The chain recombines TRBV5-6 with TRBJ2-7, with TRBD2 identical over 8 bases. Losses at the gene ends were 3 bases for V and 7 bases for J; bases not matched to a gene: 9. CDR1 SGHDT and CDR2 YYEEEE come from the germline V gene. The CDR3 spans 14 residues. CDR3: CASSSSGTSREQYF. As DNA, the CDR3 is TGTGCCAGCAGCTCCTCCGGGACTAGTCGGGAGCAGTACTTC. The variable domain in full, completed from reference TRBV5-6 and TRBJ2-7, reads DAGVTQSPTHLIKTRGQQVTLRCSPKSGHDTVSWYQQALGQGPQFIFQYYEEEERQRGNFPDRFSGHQFPNYSSELNVNALLLGDSALYLCASSSSGTSREQYFGPGTRLTVT.